This T cell receptor (beta chain) was captured in a study of blood T cell repertoires in COVID-19 (dated by TCRdb to 2020 to 2022). As for the study more broadly: Samples from collaborators originated in the United States, Italy and Spain and spanned both the acute and convalescent phases of COVID-19. The material from the prospective study consisted of cDNA or gDNA derived from T cells, B-cell-depleted T cells, or PBMCs. The dataset comprised deeply sampled blood TCRbeta repertoires from subjects exposed to, actively infected with, or recovered from COVID-19. The repertoires were made available in a free public database intended to serve as a resource for research on the immune response to SARS-CoV-2. Samples came from the ongoing ImmuneRACE study (first 160 participants) plus 1,254 subjects from 6 global collaborators. Nearly every sample came with metadata listing a de-identified subject ID, COVID-19 status, age in years and sex. Where available, HLA class I and class II types were taken from metadata supplied by the sample provider and were not determined by assay-based typing. General study outcomes and caveats: The quantity of clinical and demographic metadata differed by source and by participant and was supplied without curation.

Taken from cysteine to phenylalanine, the CDR3 has 15 residues. Only the CDR3 portion is preserved as DNA: 45 bases, with reading frame beginning at the first base. Relative to germline, V is missing 0 bases and J is missing 5 bases, with 3 bases of the junction outside any gene match. From the germline V gene, CDR1 is SGHRS and CDR2 is YFSETQ. TCRbeta CDR3 regions were amplified from genomic DNA by means of the immunoSEQ Assay, a bias-controlled multiplex PCR. The authors' analysis ran thus. The number of nucleated cells in each sample was estimated from the amplification of reference gene primers within the assay. Sequence reads were collapsed and filtered to measure the absolute abundance of every unique TCRbeta CDR3 rearrangement. For each sample, productive Simpson clonality was calculated by taking the square root of Simpson's diversity index across productive rearrangements. Drawn from immuneACCESS, this table holds only the in-frame rearrangements with V and J called that TCRdb kept. Clones are partly lost; checked studies trace under half to an unresolved V gene and leave the rest unexplained. D and trimming were read from the DNA, whereas the V and J calls and clone size are those reported in that table. Recorded for this sample are about 28,000 clones; around 85% of them occurred a single time. The ten biggest clones cover about 16% of the sample.

This clone was seen a single time. Its antigen is currently not known. Qualities for individual bases were not recorded, and no much larger clone is one base off. Each collaborating institution followed its own protocols to collect whole blood in K2EDTA tubes. For TCRbeta analysis, collaborators shipped samples in one of three forms: frozen whole blood, isolated PBMCs, or DNA extracted from either of those sample types. Input material: peripheral blood. The V and J genes are TRBV5-1 and TRBJ2-3, and 10 bases in between align with TRBD2. The TCR sequence derives from a human donor in a cohort sampled during active COVID-19. Here the CDR3 is given as CASSLGSSGGDTQYF. The nucleotide sequence reads TGCGCCAGCAGCTTGGGTTCTAGCGGGGGAGATACGCAGTATTTT.